Given below is one T cell receptor beta chain in context. Using approximately 200 ng DNA, approximately 30,000 T cell genomes, the sorted-subset replicate PCRs were run. Data came from immunoSEQ multiplex PCR; TCRdb stores just in-frame clones and leaves some out. The table shows about 580,000 clones, with roughly 98% occurring only once. This specimen belongs to a study of shared clonotypes between healthy human individuals. The V and J ends lost 1 base and 4 bases, in that order; junction bases with no gene match: 7. The germline V gene encodes CDR1 GTSNPN and CDR2 SVGIG (reference sequence). There are 14 residues in the CDR3. CD45RO-negative, CCR7-selected cells formed the naive CD8 fraction, which excluded terminally differentiated effector memory CD45RA+ cells. All donors were healthy HIV-negative adults lacking recent acute infections or vaccinations.

This receptor was obtained from a man younger than 40 in good health. The chain has TRBV30 and TRBJ2-7; TRBD2 aligns across 7 bases. The specimen sequenced was naive CD8+ T cells sorted from blood. The CDR3 protein is CAWSAGGGSYEQYF. The CDR3 coding sequence is TGTGCCTGGAGTGCCGGTGGCGGGAGTTACGAGCAGTACTTC.